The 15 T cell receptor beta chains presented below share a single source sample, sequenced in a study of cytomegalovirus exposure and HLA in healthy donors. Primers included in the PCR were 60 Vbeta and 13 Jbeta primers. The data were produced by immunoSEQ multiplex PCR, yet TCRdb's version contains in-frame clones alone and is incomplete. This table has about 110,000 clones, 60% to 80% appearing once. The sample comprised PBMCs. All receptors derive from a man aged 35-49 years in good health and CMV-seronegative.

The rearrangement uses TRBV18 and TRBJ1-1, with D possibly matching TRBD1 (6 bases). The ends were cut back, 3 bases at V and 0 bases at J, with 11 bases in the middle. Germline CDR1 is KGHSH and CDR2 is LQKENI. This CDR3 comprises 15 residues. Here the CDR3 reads CASSPGQTMNTEAFF. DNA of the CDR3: TGTGCCAGCTCACCCGGACAGACTATGAACACTGAAGCTTTCTTT.

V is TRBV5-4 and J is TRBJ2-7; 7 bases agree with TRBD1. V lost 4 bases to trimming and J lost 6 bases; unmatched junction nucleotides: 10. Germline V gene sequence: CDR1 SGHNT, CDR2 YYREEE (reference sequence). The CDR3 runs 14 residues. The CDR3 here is CASSPIVDRAEQYF. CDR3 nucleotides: TGTGCCAGCAGCCCAATAGTCGACAGGGCCGAGCAGTACTTC. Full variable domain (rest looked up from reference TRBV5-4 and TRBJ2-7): ETGVTQSPTHLIKTRGQQVTLRCSSQSGHNTVSWYQQALGQGPQFIFQYYREEENGRGNFPPRFSGLQFPNYSSELNVNALELDDSALYLCASSPIVDRAEQYFGPGTRLTVT.

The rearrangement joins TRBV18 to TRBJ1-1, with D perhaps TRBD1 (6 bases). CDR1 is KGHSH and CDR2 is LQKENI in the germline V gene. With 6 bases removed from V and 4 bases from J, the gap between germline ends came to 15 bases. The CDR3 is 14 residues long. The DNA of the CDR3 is TGTGCCAGCTCTCCTCTGGACAGTGGCACTGAAGCTTTCTTT. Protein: CASSPLDSGTEAFF.

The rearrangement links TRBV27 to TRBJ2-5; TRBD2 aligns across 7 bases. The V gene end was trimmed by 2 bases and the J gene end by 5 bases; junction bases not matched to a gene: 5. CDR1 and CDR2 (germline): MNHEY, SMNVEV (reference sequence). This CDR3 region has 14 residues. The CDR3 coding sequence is TGTGCCAGCAGTTTACGGGGGGTAGGGGAGACCCAGTACTTC. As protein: CASSLRGVGETQYF.

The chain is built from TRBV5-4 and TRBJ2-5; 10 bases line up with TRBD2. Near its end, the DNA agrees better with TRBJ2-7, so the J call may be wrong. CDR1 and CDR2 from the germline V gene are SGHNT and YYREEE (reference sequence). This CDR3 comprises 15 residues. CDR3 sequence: CASSLYASGGYEQYF. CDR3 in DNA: TGTGCCAGCAGCTTGTATGCTAGCGGGGGCTACGAGCAGTACTTC.

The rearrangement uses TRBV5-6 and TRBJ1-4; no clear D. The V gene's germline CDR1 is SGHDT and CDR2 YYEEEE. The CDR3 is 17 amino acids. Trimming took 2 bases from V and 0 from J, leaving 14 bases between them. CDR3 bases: TGTGCCAGCAGCTTAAATTGGAAGAGGGCAACTAATGAAAAACTGTTTTTT. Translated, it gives CASSLNWKRATNEKLFF. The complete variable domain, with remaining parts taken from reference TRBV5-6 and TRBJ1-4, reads DAGVTQSPTHLIKTRGQQVTLRCSPKSGHDTVSWYQQALGQGPQFIFQYYEEEERQRGNFPDRFSGHQFPNYSSELNVNALLLGDSALYLCASSLNWKRATNEKLFFGSGTQLSVL.

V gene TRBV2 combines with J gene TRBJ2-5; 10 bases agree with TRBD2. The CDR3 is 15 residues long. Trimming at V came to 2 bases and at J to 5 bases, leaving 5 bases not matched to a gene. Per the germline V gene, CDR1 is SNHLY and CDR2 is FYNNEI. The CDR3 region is CASSETLAGVETQYF. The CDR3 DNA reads TGTGCCAGCAGTGAAACTCTAGCGGGGGTTGAGACCCAGTACTTC.

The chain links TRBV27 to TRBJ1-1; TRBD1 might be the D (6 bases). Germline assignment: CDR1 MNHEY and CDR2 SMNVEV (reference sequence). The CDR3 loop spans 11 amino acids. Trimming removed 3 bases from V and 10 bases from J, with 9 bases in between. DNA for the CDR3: TGTGCCAGCAGTTTCGGACAGAGAGCTTTCTTT. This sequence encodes CASSFGQRAFF.

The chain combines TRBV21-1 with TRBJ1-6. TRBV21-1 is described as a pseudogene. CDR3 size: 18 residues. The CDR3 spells CASSLKREGSSYNSPLHF. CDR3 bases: TGTGCCAGCAGCTTGAAGAGGGAGGGTAGCTCCTATAATTCACCCCTCCACTTT.

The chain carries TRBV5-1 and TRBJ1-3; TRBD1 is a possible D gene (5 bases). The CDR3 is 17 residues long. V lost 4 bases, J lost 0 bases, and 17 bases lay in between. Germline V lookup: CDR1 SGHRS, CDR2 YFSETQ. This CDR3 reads CASSRIEQANSGNTIYF. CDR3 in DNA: TGCGCCAGCAGCCGGATTGAACAGGCAAACTCTGGAAACACCATATATTTT.

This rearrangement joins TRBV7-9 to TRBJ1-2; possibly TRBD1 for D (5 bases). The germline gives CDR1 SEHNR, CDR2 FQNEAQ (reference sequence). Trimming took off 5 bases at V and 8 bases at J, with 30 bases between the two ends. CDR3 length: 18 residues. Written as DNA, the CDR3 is TGTGCCAGCAGCCCAACCATTGGGACTCCAGGCTTAAAGCGGGGCTACACCTTC. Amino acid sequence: CASSPTIGTPGLKRGYTF.

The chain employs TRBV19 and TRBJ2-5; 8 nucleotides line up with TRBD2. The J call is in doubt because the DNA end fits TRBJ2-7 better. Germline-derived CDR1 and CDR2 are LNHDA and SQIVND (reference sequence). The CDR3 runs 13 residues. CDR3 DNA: TGTGCCAGCCGCGGGGGGCCCTCCTACGAGCAGTACTTC. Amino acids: CASRGGPSYEQYF.

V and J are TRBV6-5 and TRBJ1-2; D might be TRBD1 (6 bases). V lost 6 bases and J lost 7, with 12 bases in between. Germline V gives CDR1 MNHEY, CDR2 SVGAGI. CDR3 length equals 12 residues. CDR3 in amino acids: CASREQGSGYTF. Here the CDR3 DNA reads TGTGCCAGCAGGGAACAGGGATCTGGCTACACCTTC.

CDR3 in amino acids: CASSLALAGGNYNTGELFF. DNA for the CDR3: TGTGCCAGCAGCTTGGCCCTAGCGGGGGGCAACTACAACACCGGGGAGCTGTTTTTT. The rearrangement uses TRBV5-8 and TRBJ2-2; 11 positions match TRBD2. V was clipped by 0 bases and J by 2 bases; unmatched bases: 9. This CDR3 spans 19 amino acids. CDR1 is SGHTS and CDR2 is YDEGEE in the germline V gene. Together with reference TRBV5-8 and TRBJ2-2, the CDR3 gives the full variable domain: EAGVTQSPTHLIKTRGQQATLRCSPISGHTSVYWYQQALGLGLQFLLWYDEGEERNRGNFPPRFSGRQFPNYSSELNVNALELEDSALYLCASSLALAGGNYNTGELFFGEGSRLTVL.

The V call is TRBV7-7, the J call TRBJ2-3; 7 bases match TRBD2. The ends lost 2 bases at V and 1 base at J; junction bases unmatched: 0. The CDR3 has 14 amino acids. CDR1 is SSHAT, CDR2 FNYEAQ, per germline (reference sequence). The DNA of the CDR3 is TGTGCCAGCAGCTTACGGGGGGGCACAGATACGCAGTATTTT. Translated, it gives CASSLRGGTDTQYF.